The text below deals with one T cell receptor (beta chain). TCRdb re-analysed the RT-PCR reads in MiXCR, keeping a single row per CDR3 protein. The top ten hold roughly 3.9% of the sample, which has hundreds of thousands of distinct CDR3 sequences, approximately 14% seen once. V was clipped by 3 bases and J by 4 bases, with 16 bases between them. Germline V gene lookup returns CDR1 DFQATT and CDR2 SNEGSKA (reference sequence). CDR3 length: 15 amino acids. Sample: memory CD4+ T cells from blood. The chain has TRBV20-1 and TRBJ2-1; D possibly corresponds to TRBD1 (6 bases). The receptor was derived from a female donor in good health, serving as a healthy control. In DNA, the CDR3 is TGCAGTGCTAGTTTGGGGGCCCCCTCTTACAATGAGCAGTTCTTC. It encodes CSASLGAPSYNEQFF.